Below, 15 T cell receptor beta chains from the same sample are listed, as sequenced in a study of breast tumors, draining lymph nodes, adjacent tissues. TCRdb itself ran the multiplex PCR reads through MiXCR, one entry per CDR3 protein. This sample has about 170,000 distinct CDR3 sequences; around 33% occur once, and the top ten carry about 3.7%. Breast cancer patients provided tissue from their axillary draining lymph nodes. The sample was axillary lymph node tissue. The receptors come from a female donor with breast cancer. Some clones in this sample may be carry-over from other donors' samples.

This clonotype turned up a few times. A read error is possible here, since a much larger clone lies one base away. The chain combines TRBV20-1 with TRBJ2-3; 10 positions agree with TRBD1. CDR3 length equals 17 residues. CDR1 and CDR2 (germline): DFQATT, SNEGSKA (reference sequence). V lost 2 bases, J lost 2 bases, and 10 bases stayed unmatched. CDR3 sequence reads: CSARRGGTGAYTDTQYF. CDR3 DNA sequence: TGCAGTGCTAGACGCGGAGGGACAGGGGCATACACAGATACGCAGTATTTT.

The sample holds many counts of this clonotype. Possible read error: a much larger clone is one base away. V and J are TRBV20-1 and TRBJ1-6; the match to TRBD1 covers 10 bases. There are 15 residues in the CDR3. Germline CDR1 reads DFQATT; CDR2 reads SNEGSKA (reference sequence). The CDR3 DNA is TGCAGTGCTCTAGGACAGGGGGACTATACTTCACCCCTCCACTTT. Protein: CSALGQGDYTSPLHF.

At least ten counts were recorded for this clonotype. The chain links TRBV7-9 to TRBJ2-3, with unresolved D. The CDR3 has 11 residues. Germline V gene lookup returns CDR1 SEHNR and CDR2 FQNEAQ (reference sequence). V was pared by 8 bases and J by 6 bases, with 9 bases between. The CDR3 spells CASGPTDTQYF. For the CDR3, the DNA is TGTGCCAGCGGTCCCACGGATACGCAGTATTTT. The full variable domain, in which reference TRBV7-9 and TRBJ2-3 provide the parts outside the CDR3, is DTGVSQNPRHKITKRGQNVTFRCDPISEHNRLYWYRQTLGQGPEFLTYFQNEAQLEKSRLLSDRFSAERPKGSFSTLEIQRTEQGDSAMYLCASGPTDTQYFGPGTRLTVL.

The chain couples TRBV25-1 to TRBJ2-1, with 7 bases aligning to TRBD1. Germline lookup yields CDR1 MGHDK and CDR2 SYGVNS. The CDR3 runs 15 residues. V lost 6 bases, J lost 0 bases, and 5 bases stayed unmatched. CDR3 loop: CASSGTVSSYNEQFF. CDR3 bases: TGTGCCAGCAGCGGGACAGTCAGCTCCTACAATGAGCAGTTCTTC.

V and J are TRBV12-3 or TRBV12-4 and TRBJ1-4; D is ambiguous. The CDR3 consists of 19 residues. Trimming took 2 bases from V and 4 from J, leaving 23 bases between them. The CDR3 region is CASSLRGSGSPSDNEKLFF. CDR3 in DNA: TGTGCCAGCAGTTTACGTGGGAGCGGGTCACCTTCCGATAATGAAAAACTGTTTTTT.

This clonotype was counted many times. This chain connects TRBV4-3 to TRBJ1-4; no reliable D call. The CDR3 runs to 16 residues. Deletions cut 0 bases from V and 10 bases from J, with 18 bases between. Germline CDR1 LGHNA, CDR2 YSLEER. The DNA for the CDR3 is TGCGCCAGCAGCCAAGACTTCCGGGGAGCTAGCGTAAAACTGTTTTTT. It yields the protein CASSQDFRGASVKLFF.

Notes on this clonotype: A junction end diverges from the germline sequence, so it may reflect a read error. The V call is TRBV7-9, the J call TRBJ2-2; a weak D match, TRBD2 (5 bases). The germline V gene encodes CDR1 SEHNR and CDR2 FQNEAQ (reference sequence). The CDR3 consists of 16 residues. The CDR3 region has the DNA TGTGCCAGCAGCCGAGAGACCAGCCTAAACACCGGGGAGCTGTCTTGG. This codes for CASSRETSLNTGELSW. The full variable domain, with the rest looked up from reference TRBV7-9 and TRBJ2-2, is DTGVSQNPRHKITKRGQNVTFRCDPISEHNRLYWYRQTLGQGPEFLTYFQNEAQLEKSRLLSDRFSAERPKGSFSTLEIQRTEQGDSAMYLCASSRETSLNTGELSWGEGSRLTVL.

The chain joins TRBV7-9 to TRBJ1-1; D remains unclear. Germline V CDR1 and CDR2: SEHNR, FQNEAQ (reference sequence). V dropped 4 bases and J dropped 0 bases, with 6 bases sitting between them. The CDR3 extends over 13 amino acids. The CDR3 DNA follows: TGTGCCAGCAGCTCGGACGTGAACACTGAAGCTTTCTTT. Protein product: CASSSDVNTEAFF.

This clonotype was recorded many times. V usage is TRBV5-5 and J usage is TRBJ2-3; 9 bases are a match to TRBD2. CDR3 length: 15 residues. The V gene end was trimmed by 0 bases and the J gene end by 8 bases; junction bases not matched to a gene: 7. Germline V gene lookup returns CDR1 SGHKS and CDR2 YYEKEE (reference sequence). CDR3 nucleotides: TGTGCCAGCAGCTTGGCTAGCGGGGCTTACGGTACGCAGTATTTT. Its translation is CASSLASGAYGTQYF. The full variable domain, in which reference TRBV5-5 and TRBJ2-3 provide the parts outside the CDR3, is DAGVTQSPTHLIKTRGQQVTLRCSPISGHKSVSWYQQVLGQGPQFIFQYYEKEERGRGNFPDRFSARQFPNYSSELNVNALLLGDSALYLCASSLASGAYGTQYFGPGTRLTVL.

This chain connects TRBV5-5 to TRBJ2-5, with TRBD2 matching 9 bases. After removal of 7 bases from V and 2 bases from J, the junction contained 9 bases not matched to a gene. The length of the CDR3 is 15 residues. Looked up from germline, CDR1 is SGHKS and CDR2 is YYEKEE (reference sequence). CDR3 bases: TGTGCCAGCGGGCTAGCGGGGTCCCTGCAAGAGACCCAGTACTTC. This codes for CASGLAGSLQETQYF.

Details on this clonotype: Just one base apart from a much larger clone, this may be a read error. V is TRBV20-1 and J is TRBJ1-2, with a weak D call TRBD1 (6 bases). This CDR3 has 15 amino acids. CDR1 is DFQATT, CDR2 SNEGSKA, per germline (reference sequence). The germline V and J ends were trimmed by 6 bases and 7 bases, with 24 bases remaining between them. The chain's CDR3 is CSAQRAGEVARGYTF. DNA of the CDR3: TGCAGTGCCCAAAGGGCAGGGGAAGTTGCGCGTGGCTACACCTTC.

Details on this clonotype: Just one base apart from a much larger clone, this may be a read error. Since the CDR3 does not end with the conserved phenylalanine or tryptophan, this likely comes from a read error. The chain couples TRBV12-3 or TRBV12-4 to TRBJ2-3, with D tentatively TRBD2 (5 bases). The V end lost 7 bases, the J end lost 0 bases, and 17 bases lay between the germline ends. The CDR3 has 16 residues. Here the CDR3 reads CASNLGVGMSTDTQYL. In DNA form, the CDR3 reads TGTGCCAGCAACCTCGGGGTAGGGATGAGCACAGATACGCAGTATCTT.

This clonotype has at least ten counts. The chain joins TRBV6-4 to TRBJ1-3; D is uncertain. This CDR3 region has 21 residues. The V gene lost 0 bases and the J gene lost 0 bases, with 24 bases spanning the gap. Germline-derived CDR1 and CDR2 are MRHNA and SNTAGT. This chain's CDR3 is CASSDSQSAILINRSGNTIYF. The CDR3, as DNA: TGTGCCAGCAGTGACTCGCAATCGGCAATCCTAATTAACCGCTCTGGAAACACCATATATTTT.

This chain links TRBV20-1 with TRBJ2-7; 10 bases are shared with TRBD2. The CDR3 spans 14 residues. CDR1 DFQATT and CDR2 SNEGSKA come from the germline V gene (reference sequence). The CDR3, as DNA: TGCAATGCCAGTAGGCCTAGCGGGAGCCACGAGCAGTACTTC. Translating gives CNASRPSGSHEQYF.

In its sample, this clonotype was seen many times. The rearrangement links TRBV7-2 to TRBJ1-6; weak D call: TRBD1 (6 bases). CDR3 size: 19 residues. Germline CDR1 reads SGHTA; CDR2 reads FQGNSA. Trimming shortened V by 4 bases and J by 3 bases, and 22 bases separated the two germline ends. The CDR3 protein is CASSSQPGTSFGYNSPLHF. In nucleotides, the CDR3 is TGTGCCAGCAGCTCCCAACCCGGGACATCTTTCGGCTATAATTCACCCCTCCACTTT.